The rows below give T cell receptor beta chains drawn from one sample of a study of blood T cell repertoires in COVID-19. TCRdb's table, derived via immunoSEQ multiplex PCR, lists solely in-frame clones and lacks some. The sample includes 130,000 to 150,000 clones, roughly 80% of them seen just once. Material for sequencing was peripheral blood. The receptors were gathered from a woman aged 80 or over with acute or convalescent COVID-19. Both conserved end residues are part of each CDR3. A D gene is named only where the DNA matches it firmly.

D gene: TRBD1
V gene: TRBV24-1
CDR3 protein: CATRGQGSTDTQYF

D gene: TRBD2
V gene: TRBV4-3
CDR3 protein: CASSLLGLAGGTYEQYF

D gene: -
V gene: TRBV3-1/TRBV3-2
CDR3 protein: CASSGLLYYGYTF

D gene: -
V gene: TRBV11-2
CDR3 protein: CASSSGLDPGYNEQFF

D gene: -
V gene: TRBV7-8
CDR3 protein: CASSSVAGGAVDTQYF

D gene: -
V gene: TRBV6-6
CDR3 protein: CASSYGGRPDTEAFF

D gene: TRBD2
V gene: TRBV4-1
CDR3 protein: CASSPGLAYEQYF

D gene: TRBD1
V gene: TRBV28
CDR3 protein: CASSRRQGVAAGANVLTF

D gene: -
V gene: TRBV7-6
CDR3 protein: CASSFRTRNTGELFF

D gene: TRBD1
V gene: TRBV20-1
CDR3 protein: CSASKSGQSNSPLHF

D gene: TRBD1
V gene: TRBV19
CDR3 protein: CASSGDSIYEQYF

D gene: -
V gene: TRBV18
CDR3 protein: CASSERQLNTEAFF

D gene: -
V gene: TRBV6-5
CDR3 protein: CASSYSLGGGLEAFF

D gene: -
V gene: TRBV6-5
CDR3 protein: CASSRTFNYGYTF

D gene: -
V gene: TRBV18
CDR3 protein: CASSPQSGKNTEAFF

D gene: -
V gene: TRBV7-8
CDR3 protein: CASRYRADVDEQFF

D gene: -
V gene: TRBV5-8
CDR3 protein: CASSLARVMNTEAFF

D gene: -
V gene: TRBV5-4
CDR3 protein: CASSSTSSWRETQYF

D gene: -
V gene: TRBV7-6
CDR3 protein: CASSLDTGSGNQPQHF

D gene: -
V gene: TRBV18
CDR3 protein: CASSPLERDQPQHF

D gene: TRBD2
V gene: TRBV7-3
CDR3 protein: CASSSGVAGGADTQYF

D gene: -
V gene: TRBV19
CDR3 protein: CASEGTQYNSPLHF

D gene: -
V gene: TRBV2
CDR3 protein: CASSEAEGGYNEQFF

D gene: TRBD1
V gene: TRBV24-1
CDR3 protein: CATSPDRGFGNEQFF

D gene: -
V gene: TRBV2
CDR3 protein: CASSPRVGDTLIKRNYEQYF

D gene: TRBD1
V gene: TRBV3-1/TRBV3-2
CDR3 protein: CASSKVPGQVVNTQYF

D gene: -
V gene: TRBV27
CDR3 protein: CASSLKLAGYGYTF

D gene: -
V gene: TRBV5-4
CDR3 protein: CASSFAGAFEVGTDTQYF

D gene: -
V gene: TRBV9
CDR3 protein: CASSVDAAATGELFF

D gene: TRBD1
V gene: TRBV19
CDR3 protein: CASSGRDRVSEAFF

D gene: -
V gene: TRBV28
CDR3 protein: CASSPSDRRDTQYF

D gene: TRBD2
V gene: TRBV11-3
CDR3 protein: CASSLFGGATTGELFF

D gene: TRBD1
V gene: TRBV6-5
CDR3 protein: CASSYSGTGGSEAFF

D gene: -
V gene: TRBV7-9
CDR3 protein: CASSLVQGSTIYF

D gene: -
V gene: TRBV6-5
CDR3 protein: CASSYSFRRGGNTQYF

D gene: TRBD2
V gene: TRBV5-4
CDR3 protein: CASSSNLITGRGYEQYF

D gene: TRBD1
V gene: TRBV5-1
CDR3 protein: CASSLDRGRNSPLHF

D gene: -
V gene: TRBV27
CDR3 protein: CASSYLPLTNTEAFF

D gene: -
V gene: TRBV3-1/TRBV3-2
CDR3 protein: CASSWRDSPETQYF

D gene: -
V gene: TRBV4-2
CDR3 protein: CASSHLGRLASSTDTQYF

D gene: TRBD1
V gene: TRBV30
CDR3 protein: CAWSVSPQGAYEQYF

D gene: TRBD1
V gene: TRBV18
CDR3 protein: CASSPGTVNEKLFF

D gene: -
V gene: TRBV7-3
CDR3 protein: CASSDSRAGEAFF

D gene: TRBD1
V gene: TRBV7-6
CDR3 protein: CASSLGTGIGQPQHF

D gene: -
V gene: TRBV18
CDR3 protein: CASSTGIRSTGNTIYF

D gene: TRBD1
V gene: TRBV7-9
CDR3 protein: CASSQRLTGVNEQFF

D gene: -
V gene: TRBV5-1
CDR3 protein: CASSLEGGRTEAFF

D gene: -
V gene: TRBV6-1
CDR3 protein: CASSEPGLGGTQYF

D gene: TRBD2
V gene: TRBV4-1
CDR3 protein: CASSQEMTSGGIYEQYF

D gene: -
V gene: TRBV11-2
CDR3 protein: CASSMGRENTEAFF

D gene: -
V gene: TRBV30
CDR3 protein: CAWSLLVSHEQFF

D gene: -
V gene: TRBV5-1
CDR3 protein: CASSLFQGPSTDTQYF

D gene: -
V gene: TRBV4-3
CDR3 protein: CASSQDGGWNEKLFF

D gene: -
V gene: TRBV30
CDR3 protein: CACDQGFTEAFF

D gene: -
V gene: TRBV11-2
CDR3 protein: CASSLDHRTNYGYTF

D gene: TRBD1
V gene: TRBV5-4
CDR3 protein: CASSLDRGLGGYTF